This T cell receptor beta chain came from a study of OX40 agonist ivuxolimab in advanced cancers. Across the whole study: Every 2 weeks, patients got intravenous ivuxolimab at one of six dose levels (0.01-10 mg/kg). Study results and caveats: Clonal expansion among partial responders at 0.1-3.0 mg/kg ranked near the lowest. Expanded clones were, on average, more numerous among CD8+ T cells than CD4+. Expanded peripheral T cells had an undetermined antigen specificity.

Repertoires were generated with immunoSEQ multiplex PCR, while TCRdb's copy carries only in-frame clones and drops some. This table has 21,000 or so clones, 78% appearing once. On this clone: Its antigen is as yet unknown.

Germline V gene lookup returns CDR1 LNHDA and CDR2 SQIVND (reference sequence). V lost 5 bases to trimming and J lost 5 bases; unmatched junction nucleotides: 9. CDR3 length: 15 amino acids. The TCR comes from an adult with an advanced solid tumor such as melanoma, head and neck, liver or kidney cancer. This chain links TRBV19 with TRBJ2-7; 10 positions match TRBD1. The sample in question was CD4+ or CD8+ T cells sorted from blood, obtained in a trial of the OX40 agonist ivuxolimab. CDR3 protein: CASSANRDRGNEQYF. For the CDR3, the DNA is TGTGCCAGTAGTGCCAACCGGGACAGGGGCAACGAGCAGTACTTC. The whole variable domain, remainder taken from reference TRBV19 and TRBJ2-7, is DGGITQSPKYLFRKEGQNVTLSCEQNLNHDAMYWYRQDPGQGLRLIYYSQIVNDFQKGDIAEGYSVSREKKESFPLTVTSAQKNPTAFYLCASSANRDRGNEQYFGPGTRLTVT.